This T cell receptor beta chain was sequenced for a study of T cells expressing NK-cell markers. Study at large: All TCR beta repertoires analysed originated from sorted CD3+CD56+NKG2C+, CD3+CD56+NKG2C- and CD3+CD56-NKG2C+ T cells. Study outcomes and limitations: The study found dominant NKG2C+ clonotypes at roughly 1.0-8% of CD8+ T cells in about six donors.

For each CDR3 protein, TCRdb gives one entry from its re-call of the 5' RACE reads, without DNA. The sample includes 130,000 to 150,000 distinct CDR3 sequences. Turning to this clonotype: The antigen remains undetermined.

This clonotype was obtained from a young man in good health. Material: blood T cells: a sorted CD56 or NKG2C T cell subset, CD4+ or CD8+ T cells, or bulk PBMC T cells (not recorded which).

The CDR3 loop is CGTGTNTGELFF. The V and J genes are TRBV25-1 and TRBJ2-2; no DNA is available, so the TRBD1 call from TCRdb remains unchecked. Germline loops: CDR1 MGHDK, CDR2 SYGVNS. The length of the CDR3 is 12 residues.